This is a list of T cell receptor beta chains from one sample in a study of T cells in Graves' hyperthyroidism and ophthalmopathy. TCRdb fed the multiplex PCR reads into MiXCR, producing one record per CDR3 protein. The data show fewer than 850,000 distinct CDR3 sequences, 15% to 20% seen once. The specimen was blood. The receptors originated from a man in his fifties with Graves' hyperthyroidism. The conserved cysteine and the conserved F or W are not part of the CDR3 here.

v_call	cdr3_length	j_call	cdr3_aa
TRBV6-1	9	TRBJ2-3	ASRIGDTQY
TRBV20-1	12	TRBJ1-1	SAARNRVSTEAF
TRBV7-9	15	TRBJ2-7	ASSLSGSIQIPHEQY
TRBV28	12	TRBJ1-6	ASCEAQGGSPLH
TRBV9	13	TRBJ2-7	ASSAQPGLAYEQY
TRBV27	13	TRBJ2-3	ASRRGTSGSDTQY
TRBV20-1	13	TRBJ2-7	SAIAGAEIISEQY
TRBV7-2	13	TRBJ2-3	ASSNQGRGTDTQY
TRBV30	10	TRBJ1-2	AWGSGNYGYT
TRBV7-2	14	TRBJ2-1	ASSSIGTGSGNEQF
TRBV24-1	10	TRBJ2-1	ATRNDGNEQF
TRBV9	16	TRBJ2-5	ASSSEGLAGERPETQY
TRBV5-1	9	TRBJ2-5	ASSGFGTQY
TRBV28	13	TRBJ1-1	ASSMAGTASSEAF
TRBV11-2	14	TRBJ2-3	ASRPGTARYTDTQY
TRBV18	14	TRBJ1-5	ASSPSRSGSNQPQH
TRBV5-1	13	TRBJ2-7	ASSLIGTGFDEQY
TRBV11-2	15	TRBJ2-1	ASSLGRTTSSYNEQF
TRBV7-3	13	TRBJ2-1	ASSQTSGSQDEQF
TRBV5-1	11	TRBJ2-5	ASSKGFQETQY
TRBV18	12	TRBJ1-2	ASSPGTEDYGYT
TRBV20-1	11	TRBJ2-3	SAPRDLMDTQY
TRBV29-1	12	TRBJ2-1	SVVPLASSSEQF
TRBV7-2	13	TRBJ2-3	ASSTEQGPTDTQY
TRBV19	11	TRBJ1-5	ASSIAPNQPQH
TRBV19	12	TRBJ2-7	ASNAGQGFGEQY
TRBV5-5	13	TRBJ1-1	ASSAGSGAHTEAF
TRBV12-3/TRBV12-4	13	TRBJ1-3	ASSFLGQYGNTIY
TRBV28	14	TRBJ2-4	ASSFPLTGRQNIQY
TRBV6-1	11	TRBJ2-7	ASRRDLPYEQY
TRBV2	11	TRBJ1-1	ASRGQVYTEAF
TRBV19	11	TRBJ1-2	ASSIRGFHGYT
TRBV6-1	12	TRBJ1-5	ASTPTGVGQPQH
TRBV5-1	15	TRBJ2-3	ASSLEGRGLSTDTQY
TRBV19	15	TRBJ2-6	ASSMGTGYSGANVLT
TRBV28	12	TRBJ2-7	ASSLLSLPDEQY
TRBV4-1	13	TRBJ1-2	ASSQLGQGDNGYT
TRBV28	10	TRBJ1-1	ASKGAGTEAF
TRBV5-1	12	TRBJ2-7	ASSLGQGAYEQY
TRBV28	10	TRBJ2-5	ASSPLQETQY
TRBV25-1	17	TRBJ2-3	APGGATSGRASSTDTQY
TRBV4-3	14	TRBJ1-5	ASSPTTGGGNQPQH
TRBV6-1	12	TRBJ2-7	ASSEVQGHYEQY
TRBV24-1	10	TRBJ1-2	ATSERGDGYT
TRBV11-2	14	TRBJ2-5	ASSLEVRTSEETQY
TRBV27	13	TRBJ1-2	ASSSWDRDHNGYT
TRBV27	13	TRBJ2-7	ATTPSGTSSYEQY
TRBV28	12	TRBJ2-7	ASSYQGGDYEQY
TRBV24-1	13	TRBJ2-5	ATSVTQGAQETQY
TRBV27	12	TRBJ2-5	ASSLSREGETQY
TRBV2	12	TRBJ2-7	ATGGTARSYEQY
TRBV9	11	TRBJ1-1	ASSPAEGTEAF
TRBV2	11	TRBJ1-6	ASEEDANSPLH
TRBV29-1	10	TRBJ1-2	SVYRGDYGYT
TRBV19	15	TRBJ1-1	ASSIETAGGPNTEAF
TRBV28	13	TRBJ1-1	ASIPPDRRNTEAF
TRBV2	16	TRBJ2-6	ASSGTPSFFSGANVLT